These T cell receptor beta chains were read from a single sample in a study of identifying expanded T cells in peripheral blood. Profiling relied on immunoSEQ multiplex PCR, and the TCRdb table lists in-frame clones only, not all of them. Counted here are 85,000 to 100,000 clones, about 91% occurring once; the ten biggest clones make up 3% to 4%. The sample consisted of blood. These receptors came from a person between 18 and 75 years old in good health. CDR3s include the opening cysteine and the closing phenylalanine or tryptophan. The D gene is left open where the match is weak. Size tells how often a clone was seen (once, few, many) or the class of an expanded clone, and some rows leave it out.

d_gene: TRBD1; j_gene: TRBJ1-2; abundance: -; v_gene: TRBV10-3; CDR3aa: CAISERGQGNGYTF; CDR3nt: TGTGCCATCAGTGAAAGGGGACAGGGGAATGGCTACACCTTC
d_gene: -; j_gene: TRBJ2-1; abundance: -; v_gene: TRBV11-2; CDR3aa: CASSLGLWDEQFF; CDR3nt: TGTGCCAGCAGCTTAGGACTTTGGGATGAGCAGTTCTTC
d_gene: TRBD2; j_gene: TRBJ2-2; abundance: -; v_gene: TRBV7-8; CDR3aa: CASSLAGFSGWPGELFF; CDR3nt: TGTGCCAGCAGCTTAGCTGGGTTTAGCGGGTGGCCCGGGGAGCTGTTTTTT
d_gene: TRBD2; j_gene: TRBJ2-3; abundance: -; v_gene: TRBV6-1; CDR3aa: CASSAPGLAGGTDTQYF; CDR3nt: TGTGCCAGCAGTGCCCCGGGACTAGCGGGAGGTACAGATACGCAGTATTTT
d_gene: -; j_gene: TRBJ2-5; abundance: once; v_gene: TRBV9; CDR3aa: CASSVDAGETQYF; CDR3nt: TGTGCCAGCAGCGTAGATGCAGGAGAGACCCAGTACTTC
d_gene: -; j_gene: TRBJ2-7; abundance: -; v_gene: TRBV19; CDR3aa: CASSWGSEQYF; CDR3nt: TGTGCCAGTAGTTGGGGGTCCGAGCAGTACTTC
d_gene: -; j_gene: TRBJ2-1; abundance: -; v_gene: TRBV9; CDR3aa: CASSVGGISYNEQFF; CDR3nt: TGTGCCAGCAGCGTAGGCGGGATCTCCTACAATGAGCAGTTCTTC
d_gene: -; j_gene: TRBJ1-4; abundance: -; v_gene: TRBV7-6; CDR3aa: CASSLGQGYEKLFF; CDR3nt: TGTGCCAGCAGCTTAGGTCAGGGGTATGAAAAACTGTTTTTT
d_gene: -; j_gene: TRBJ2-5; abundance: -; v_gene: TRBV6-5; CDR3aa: CASSLASSLVETQYF; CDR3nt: TGTGCCAGCAGTTTAGCATCGAGTCTCGTAGAGACCCAGTACTTC
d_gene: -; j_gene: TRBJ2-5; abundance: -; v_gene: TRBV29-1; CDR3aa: CSVGPRRETQYF; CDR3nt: TGCAGCGTTGGACCCCGTCGGGAGACCCAGTACTTC
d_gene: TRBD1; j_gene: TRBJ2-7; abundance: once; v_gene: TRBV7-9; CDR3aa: CASSLAGQGAIFYEQYF; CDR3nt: TGTGCCAGCAGCTTAGCGGGACAGGGGGCTATCTTCTACGAGCAGTACTTC
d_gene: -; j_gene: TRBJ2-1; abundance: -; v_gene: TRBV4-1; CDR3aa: CASSQDEDGSRGEQFF; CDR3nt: TGCGCCAGCAGCCAAGATGAGGACGGGTCCCGAGGTGAGCAGTTCTTC
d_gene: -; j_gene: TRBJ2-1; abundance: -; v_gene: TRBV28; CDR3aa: CASSPLNNEQFF; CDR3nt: TGTGCCAGCAGTCCCTTGAACAATGAGCAGTTCTTC
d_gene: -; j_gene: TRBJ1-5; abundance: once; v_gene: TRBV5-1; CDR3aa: CASSLGSNQPQHF; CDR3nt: TGCGCCAGCAGCTTGGGGAGTAATCAGCCCCAGCATTTT
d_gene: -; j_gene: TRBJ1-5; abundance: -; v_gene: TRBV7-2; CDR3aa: CASSYRGNQPQHF; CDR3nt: TGTGCCAGCAGCTACAGGGGCAATCAGCCCCAGCATTTT
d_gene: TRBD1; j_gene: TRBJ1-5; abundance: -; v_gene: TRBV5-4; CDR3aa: CASSLGTGEAQPQHF; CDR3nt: TGTGCCAGCAGCTTGGGTACAGGGGAGGCTCAGCCCCAGCATTTT
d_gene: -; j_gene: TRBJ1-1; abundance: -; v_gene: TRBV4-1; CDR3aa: CASSQGANTEAFF; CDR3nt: TGCGCCAGCAGCCAAGGAGCGAACACTGAAGCTTTCTTT
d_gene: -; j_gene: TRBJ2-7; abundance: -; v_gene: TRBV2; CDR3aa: CASSPAYEQYF; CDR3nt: TGTGCCAGCAGCCCAGCCTACGAGCAGTACTTC
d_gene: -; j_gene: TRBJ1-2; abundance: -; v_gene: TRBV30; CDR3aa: CAWLGNYYTF; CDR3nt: TGTGCCTGGTTGGGTAACTACTACACCTTC
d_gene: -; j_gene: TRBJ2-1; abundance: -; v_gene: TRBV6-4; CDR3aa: CASSEGGPTEQFF; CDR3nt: TGTGCCAGCAGTGAAGGTGGGCCGACTGAGCAGTTCTTC
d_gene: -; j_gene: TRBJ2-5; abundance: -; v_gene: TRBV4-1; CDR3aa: CASSQDVSQGNQETQYF; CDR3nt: TGCGCCAGCAGCCAAGACGTGAGTCAGGGTAACCAAGAGACCCAGTACTTC
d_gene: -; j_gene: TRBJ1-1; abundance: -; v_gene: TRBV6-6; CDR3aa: CASRQGMLYTEAFF; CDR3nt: TGTGCCAGCAGACAGGGAATGTTATATACTGAAGCTTTCTTT
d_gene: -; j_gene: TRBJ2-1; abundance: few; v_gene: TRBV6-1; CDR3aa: CASSPSAHNEQFF; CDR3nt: TGTGCCAGCAGCCCATCGGCCCACAATGAGCAGTTCTTC
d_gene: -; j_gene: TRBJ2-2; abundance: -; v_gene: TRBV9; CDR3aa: CASSVVSDTGELFF; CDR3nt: TGTGCCAGCAGCGTAGTTAGTGACACCGGGGAGCTGTTTTTT
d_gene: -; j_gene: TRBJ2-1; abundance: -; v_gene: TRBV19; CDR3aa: CASSMGNSYNEQFF; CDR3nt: TGTGCCAGTAGTATGGGCAACTCCTACAATGAGCAGTTCTTC
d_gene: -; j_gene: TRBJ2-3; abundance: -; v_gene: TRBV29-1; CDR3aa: CSVGGDTQYF; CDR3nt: TGCAGCGTGGGTGGGGATACGCAGTATTTT
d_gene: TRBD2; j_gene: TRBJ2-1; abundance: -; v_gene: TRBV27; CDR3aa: CASRPYSGRYNEQFF; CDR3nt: TGTGCCAGCAGGCCTTATAGCGGGAGATACAATGAGCAGTTCTTC
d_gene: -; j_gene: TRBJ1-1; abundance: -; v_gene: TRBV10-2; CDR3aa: CASSEPQGTEAFF; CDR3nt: TGCGCCAGCAGTGAGCCCCAGGGCACTGAAGCTTTCTTT
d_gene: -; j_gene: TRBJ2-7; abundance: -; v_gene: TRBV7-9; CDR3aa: CASSLNGEQYF; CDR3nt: TGTGCCAGCAGCTTGAACGGGGAGCAGTACTTC
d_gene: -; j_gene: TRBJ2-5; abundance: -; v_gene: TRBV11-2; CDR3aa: CASSFNPGDQGTQYF; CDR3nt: TGTGCCAGCAGCTTTAACCCGGGGGACCAGGGGACCCAGTACTTC
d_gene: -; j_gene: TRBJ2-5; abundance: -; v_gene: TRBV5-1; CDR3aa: CASSQRAVPQETQYF; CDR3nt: TGCGCCAGCAGTCAGCGGGCAGTACCCCAAGAGACCCAGTACTTC
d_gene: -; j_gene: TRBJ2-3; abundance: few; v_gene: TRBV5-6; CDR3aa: CASSSPTGRLFTDTQYF; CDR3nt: TGTGCCAGCAGCTCGCCGACAGGGAGGTTATTCACAGATACGCAGTATTTT
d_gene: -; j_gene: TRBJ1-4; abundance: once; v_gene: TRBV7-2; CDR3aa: CASNRGEVGEKLFF; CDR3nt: TGTGCCAGCAACCGAGGGGAGGTCGGAGAAAAACTGTTTTTT
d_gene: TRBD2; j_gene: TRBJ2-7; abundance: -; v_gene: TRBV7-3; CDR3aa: CASSLVSGRALEQYF; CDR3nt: TGTGCCAGCAGCTTAGTTAGCGGGAGGGCTCTCGAGCAGTACTTC